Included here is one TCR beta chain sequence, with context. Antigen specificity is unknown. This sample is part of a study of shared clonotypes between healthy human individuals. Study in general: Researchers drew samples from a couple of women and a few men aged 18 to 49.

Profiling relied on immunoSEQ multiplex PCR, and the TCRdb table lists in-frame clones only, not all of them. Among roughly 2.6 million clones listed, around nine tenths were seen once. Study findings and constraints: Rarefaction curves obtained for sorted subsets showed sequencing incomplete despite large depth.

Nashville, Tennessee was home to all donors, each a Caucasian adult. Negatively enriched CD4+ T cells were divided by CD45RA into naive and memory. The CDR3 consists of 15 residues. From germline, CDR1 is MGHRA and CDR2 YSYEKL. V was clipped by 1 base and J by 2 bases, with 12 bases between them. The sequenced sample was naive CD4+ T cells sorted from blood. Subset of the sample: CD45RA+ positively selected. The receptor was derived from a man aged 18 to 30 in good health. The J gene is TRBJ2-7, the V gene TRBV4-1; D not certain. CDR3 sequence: CASSQASQTTYEQYF. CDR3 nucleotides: TGCGCCAGCAGCCAAGCTTCCCAAACGACCTACGAGCAGTACTTC.